This is a list of T cell receptor beta chains from one sample in a study of a mutant IDH1 vaccine in newly diagnosed glioma. Some clones are missing from TCRdb's copy, which holds only in-frame ones; the method was immunoSEQ multiplex PCR. Of some 87,000 clones listed, more than 80% are singletons. These receptors have no identified antigens. The input for sequencing was PBMCs, taken from a glioma patient whose treatment included an IDH1 peptide vaccine. These receptors came from a man between 40 and 49 years old with glioma. Both conserved end residues are part of each CDR3. The D gene is left open where the match is weak. The size field is filled for only some rows; it gives once, few, many or a size class.

NA	TRBJ2-3	NA	TRBV4-1	CASSQVLEHTDTQYF	TGCGCCAGCAGCCAAGTTCTAGAGCACACAGATACGCAGTATTTT
NA	TRBJ2-7	NA	TRBV7-6	CASSLARMGAALHF	TGTGCCAGCAGCTTAGCGCGGATGGGGGCGGCTTTGCACTTC
NA	TRBJ2-3	NA	TRBV7-2	CASSLGGSDTQYF	TGTGCCAGCAGCTTAGGGGGGTCAGATACGCAGTATTTT
NA	TRBJ2-5	NA	TRBV5-1	CASSLAYREETQYF	TGCGCCAGCAGCTTGGCCTACAGGGAAGAGACCCAGTACTTC
NA	TRBJ1-1	NA	TRBV6-5	CASTRQSTEAFF	TGTGCCAGCACCCGACAGAGCACTGAAGCTTTCTTT
NA	TRBJ1-1	NA	TRBV10-2	CASSESEIRPRGAFF	TGCGCCAGCAGTGAGTCGGAGATAAGGCCACGCGGAGCTTTCTTT
NA	TRBJ2-7	TRBD1	TRBV5-4	CASSRRQGEQYF	TGTGCCAGCAGCCGTCGACAGGGGGAGCAGTACTTC
many	TRBJ2-1	TRBD2	TRBV7-9	CASSSNRGGNNEEQFF	TGTGCCAGCAGCTCCAATCGCGGGGGGAACAATGAGGAGCAGTTCTTC
NA	TRBJ2-7	NA	TRBV7-2	CASSLGTSAYEQYF	TGTGCCAGCAGCTTAGGGACATCCGCCTACGAGCAGTACTTC
NA	TRBJ1-1	NA	TRBV7-9	CASRGGGQEAFF	TGTGCCAGCAGAGGAGGTGGACAGGAAGCTTTCTTT
NA	TRBJ2-3	NA	TRBV21-1	CASSPMEGGRSTDTQYF	TGTGCCAGCAGCCCGATGGAGGGCGGGAGGAGCACAGATACGCAGTATTTT
few	TRBJ2-2	NA	TRBV9	CASSVVTSGELFF	TGTGCCAGCAGCGTAGTTACCTCCGGGGAGCTGTTTTTT
once	TRBJ2-1	NA	TRBV11-3	CASSSPEYNEQFF	TGTGCCAGCAGCTCCCCCGAGTACAATGAGCAGTTCTTC
NA	TRBJ2-1	TRBD2	TRBV5-1	CASSSGTSGRLYNEQFF	TGCGCCAGCAGCTCCGGGACTAGCGGGAGGCTCTACAATGAGCAGTTCTTC
NA	TRBJ2-2	NA	TRBV6-4	CASSDRDGGELFF	TGTGCCAGCAGTGACCGGGATGGCGGGGAGCTGTTTTTT
NA	TRBJ2-7	TRBD2	TRBV18	CATEGGEEYEQYF	TGTGCCACCGAGGGAGGGGAAGAATACGAGCAGTACTTC
NA	TRBJ2-3	NA	TRBV19	CASSGSATDTDTQYF	TGTGCCAGTAGCGGGAGCGCCACCGACACAGATACGCAGTATTTT
NA	TRBJ2-3	NA	TRBV15	CATSRESDTQYF	TGTGCCACCAGCAGAGAGTCAGATACGCAGTATTTT
NA	TRBJ2-7	NA	TRBV2	CASRTQGRRTSYEQYF	TGTGCCAGCCGTACCCAAGGGAGGCGCACCTCCTACGAGCAGTACTTC
NA	TRBJ1-5	NA	TRBV2	CASRVDSRNQPQHF	TGTGCCAGCAGGGTGGACAGCCGCAATCAGCCCCAGCATTTT
few	TRBJ1-2	TRBD1	TRBV7-2	CASSQGQGRNYGYTF	TGTGCCAGCAGCCAAGGACAGGGTAGGAACTATGGCTACACCTTC
NA	TRBJ1-6	NA	TRBV30	CAWLGEYGNSPLHF	TGTGCCTGGCTGGGGGAGTACGGCAATTCACCCCTCCACTTT
NA	TRBJ2-3	NA	TRBV9	CASSVVGPPSTDTQYF	TGTGCCAGCAGCGTAGTTGGGCCTCCTAGCACAGATACGCAGTATTTT
NA	TRBJ1-1	NA	TRBV7-2	CASRTGNTEAFF	TGTGCCAGCCGCACAGGAAACACTGAAGCTTTCTTT
NA	TRBJ1-5	TRBD1	TRBV19	CASLPGTGVYSNQPQHF	TGTGCCAGTTTACCCGGGACAGGGGTCTATAGCAATCAGCCCCAGCATTTT